This T cell receptor (beta chain) derives from a study of tissue T cells after allogeneic stem cell transplantation. Overall study results and limits: Anatomically similar tissues had similar TCR repertoires within each patient. Motif-based clustering found tissue-specific repertoire signatures shared across patients, though few clones were shared.

Regarding this clone: No antigen is known for it.

The table came from immunoSEQ multiplex PCR; TCRdb's copy has only in-frame clones and leaves some out. This table holds 25,000 to 30,000 clones, around 90% found once. The V end lost 0 bases, the J end lost 4 bases, and 9 bases lay between the germline ends. Germline V gene data show CDR1 as MNHNS and CDR2 as SASEGT. The CDR3 length is 15 residues. This sequence originates from a male donor at least 60 years old who later had graft-versus-host disease after an allogeneic stem cell transplant. This rearrangement joins TRBV6-1 to TRBJ2-2; possible D gene TRBD1, 6 bases. The material sequenced was blood, taken before transplantation. The CDR3 reads CASSEAIRGTGELFF. DNA of the CDR3: TGTGCCAGCAGTGAAGCGATCAGGGGCACCGGGGAGCTGTTTTTT.